These 9 T cell receptor beta chains originate from one sample sequenced in a study of Graves' ophthalmopathy and Graves' hyperthyroidism. Investigators amplified TCR beta CDR3 regions from RNA transcripts. HTBI primers were employed in first-round RT-PCR, then a second-round multiplex PCR followed. TCRdb re-called the multiplex PCR reads with MiXCR, one entry per CDR3 protein. The sample gives 450,000 to 600,000 distinct CDR3 sequences, under 45% of which show up once; approximately 4.1% is in the top ten. Sequencing was carried out using peripheral blood or thyroid tissue (not recorded which). The receptors were gathered from an adult man with Graves' hyperthyroidism.

On this clonotype: A much larger clone lies one base from this, so it may be a read error. This chain uses TRBV6-2 or TRBV6-3 with TRBJ1-2; weak D call: TRBD1 (5 bases). The CDR3 is 14 amino acids. Deletions cut 8 bases from V and 3 bases from J, with 16 bases between. From germline, CDR1 is MNHEY and CDR2 SVGEGT. CDR3 residues: CASLDPGRDYGYTF. The CDR3 region has the DNA TGTGCCAGCCTTGATCCAGGGAGAGACTATGGCTACACCTTC.

For this clonotype: One end of the junction does not line up with germline, which may come from a read error. The chain's CDR3 is CAGSLRDRVIDTQYF. The CDR3 nucleotides are TGTGCCGGCAGCCTCCGGGACAGGGTGATAGATACGCAGTATTTT. The V call is TRBV7-8, the J call TRBJ2-3; 9 bases agree with TRBD1. CDR1 and CDR2 (germline): SGHVS, FQNEAQ. This CDR3 contains 15 residues.

In this sample, this clonotype turned up many times. The chain employs TRBV24-1 and TRBJ1-5; D is possibly TRBD1 (6 bases). The V gene's germline CDR1 is KGHDR and CDR2 SFDVKD. V was trimmed by 3 bases and J by 4 bases, leaving 12 bases between them. The CDR3 is 15 amino acids. CDR3 DNA sequence: TGTGCCACCAGTGATGGGGGCGTAGCAAATCAGCCCCAGCATTTT. Encoded protein: CATSDGGVANQPQHF.

The sample holds many counts of this clonotype. This rearrangement joins TRBV12-3 or TRBV12-4 to TRBJ2-2; weak D call: TRBD1 (6 bases). The CDR3 spans 13 residues. The V gene lost 5 bases and the J gene lost 4 bases, with 8 bases spanning the gap. This CDR3 is CASSRTVTGELFF. The CDR3 region has the DNA TGTGCCAGCAGTCGGACAGTCACCGGGGAGCTGTTTTTT.

V usage is TRBV4-2 and J usage is TRBJ1-4, with unresolved D. The CDR3 has 15 amino acids. Germline CDR1 is LGHNA and CDR2 is YNFKEQ. Trimming removed 1 base from V and 1 base from J, with 7 bases in between. The chain's CDR3 is CASSQGGLTNEKLFF. CDR3 coding DNA: TGTGCCAGCAGCCAAGGCGGGTTAACTAATGAAAAACTGTTTTTT.

This chain's CDR3 is CASSSRTGTASETQYF. CDR3 sequence (DNA): TGTGCCAGCAGCTCGCGGACCGGGACAGCCTCGGAGACCCAGTACTTC. The V and J genes are TRBV7-9 and TRBJ2-5, with 7 bases identical to TRBD1. The germline gives CDR1 SEHNR, CDR2 FQNEAQ (reference sequence). Trimming removed 4 bases from V and 5 bases from J; junction bases left unmatched: 13. CDR3 length: 16 amino acids.

This clonotype was seen repeatedly, ten times or more. This chain connects TRBV7-9 to TRBJ2-5; 7 bases fit TRBD2. V lost 5 bases, J lost 2 bases, and 8 bases stayed unmatched. The CDR3 length is 15 residues. CDR1 is SEHNR and CDR2 is FQNEAQ in the germline V gene (reference sequence). CDR3: CASSAPGTNQETQYF. In DNA form, the CDR3 reads TGTGCCAGCAGCGCACCCGGGACTAATCAAGAGACCCAGTACTTC.

As regards this clonotype: A much more abundant neighbour one base away suggests this may be a read error. CDR3: CASRLAGGGEQYF. CDR3 coding DNA: TGTGCCAGCAGACTAGCAGGGGGCGGCGAGCAGTACTTC. V gene TRBV11-1 combines with J gene TRBJ2-7, with TRBD1 matching 8 bases. Germline V gene lookup returns CDR1 SGHAT and CDR2 FQDESV (reference sequence). V lost 6 bases and J lost 6; bases outside the gene matches: 7. CDR3 size: 13 residues.

This clonotype was seen a handful of times. The chain carries TRBV20-1 and TRBJ2-7; D is perhaps TRBD1 (6 bases). Trimming took off 2 bases at V and 5 bases at J, with 7 bases between the two ends. The CDR3 extends over 11 amino acids. Germline V gene sequence: CDR1 DFQATT, CDR2 SNEGSKA (reference sequence). CDR3 protein: CSARTGHEQYF. As DNA, the CDR3 is TGCAGTGCTAGAACAGGGCACGAGCAGTACTTC.